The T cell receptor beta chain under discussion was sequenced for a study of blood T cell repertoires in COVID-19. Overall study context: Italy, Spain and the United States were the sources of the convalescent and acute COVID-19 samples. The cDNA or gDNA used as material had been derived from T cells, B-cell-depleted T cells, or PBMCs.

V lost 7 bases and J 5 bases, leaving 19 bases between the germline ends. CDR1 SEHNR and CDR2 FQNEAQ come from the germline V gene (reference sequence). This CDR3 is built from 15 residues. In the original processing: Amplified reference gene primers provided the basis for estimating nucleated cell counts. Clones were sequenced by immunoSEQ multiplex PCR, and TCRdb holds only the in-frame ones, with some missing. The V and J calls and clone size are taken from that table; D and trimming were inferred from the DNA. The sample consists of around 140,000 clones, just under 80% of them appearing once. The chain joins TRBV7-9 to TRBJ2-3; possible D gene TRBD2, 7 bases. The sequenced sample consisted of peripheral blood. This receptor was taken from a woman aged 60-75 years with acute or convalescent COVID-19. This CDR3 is CASISGAGVRDTQYF. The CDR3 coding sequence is TGTGCCAGCATCTCAGGGGCGGGAGTGAGAGATACGCAGTATTTT. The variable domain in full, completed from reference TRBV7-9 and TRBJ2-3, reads DTGVSQNPRHKITKRGQNVTFRCDPISEHNRLYWYRQTLGQGPEFLTYFQNEAQLEKSRLLSDRFSAERPKGSFSTLEIQRTEQGDSAMYLCASISGAGVRDTQYFGPGTRLTVL.